Listed below are T cell receptor beta chains from one sample, sequenced in a study of cytotoxic CD8 clonotypes in ibrutinib-treated CLL. TCRdb keeps only in-frame clones here, not all; method: immunoSEQ multiplex PCR. The sample consists of 65,000 to 95,000 clones, 85% to 90% of them appearing once. Sequencing used PBMCs, obtained before ibrutinib treatment. The receptors shown here come from a human donor with chronic lymphocytic leukemia. The CDR3 runs from the conserved cysteine through the conserved F or W. The order of the fields is D gene, J gene, V gene, clone size, CDR3 DNA, CDR3 protein. D genes are given only for firm matches. Size is stated for part of the rows, as once, few or many counts, or as a class when the clone is expanded.

NA	TRBJ1-2	TRBV6-5	NA	TGTGCCAGCAGTTACGACCCAGGGCCCCGTGGCTACACCTTC	CASSYDPGPRGYTF
NA	TRBJ1-1	TRBV5-8	NA	TGTGCCAGCAGCTCAGGATGGTTGGCAGCTGAAGCTTTCTTT	CASSSGWLAAEAFF
NA	TRBJ1-4	TRBV6-5	once	TGTGCCAGCAGCTCTCAGGGTCCATATAATGAAAAACTGTTTTTT	CASSSQGPYNEKLFF
TRBD1	TRBJ2-7	TRBV28	NA	TGTGCCAGCAGACCGACAGGGAAGGAGGAGCAGTACTTC	CASRPTGKEEQYF
TRBD2	TRBJ2-3	TRBV27	NA	TGTGCCAGCAGTTTATCGGCCCCCCCGCGGGGGTGGGGGACAGATACGCAGTATTTT	CASSLSAPPRGWGTDTQYF
TRBD2	TRBJ2-7	TRBV10-2	once	TGCGCCAGCAAGCTAGCGGGAGGGCCCTCCAACGAGCAGTACTTC	CASKLAGGPSNEQYF
NA	TRBJ2-7	TRBV21-1	NA	TGTGCCAGCAGCAGGAAAAGCTCCTACGAGCAGTACTTC	CASSRKSSYEQYF
TRBD1	TRBJ1-3	TRBV15	NA	TGTGCCACCAGCAAAAACAGGGGGCTCTCTGGAAACACCATATATTTT	CATSKNRGLSGNTIYF
NA	TRBJ1-1	TRBV5-1	once	TGCGCCAGCAGCTTGGGGACCCTCCCTGAGGCTTTCTTT	CASSLGTLPEAFF
TRBD1	TRBJ2-3	TRBV19	NA	TGTGCCAGTAGTATGACAGGGGGAGAGGCAGATACGCAGTATTTT	CASSMTGGEADTQYF
NA	TRBJ2-2	TRBV25-1	NA	TGTGCCAGCAGTGAATATAGGGGACTCTCGATGAACACCGGGGAGCTGTTTTTT	CASSEYRGLSMNTGELFF
TRBD2	TRBJ2-3	TRBV29-1	NA	TGCAGCGCTCCGGGACTAGAGCATGATACGCAGTATTTT	CSAPGLEHDTQYF
TRBD1	TRBJ1-1	TRBV4-1	once	TGCGCCAGCACCCAACAGGGGGCAAACACTGAAGCTTTCTTT	CASTQQGANTEAFF
NA	TRBJ2-2	TRBV7-3	once	TGTGCCAGCAGCTTAAGTGTGGGGCTAGGACCCGGGGAGCTGTTTTTT	CASSLSVGLGPGELFF
TRBD2	TRBJ2-3	TRBV5-1	NA	TGCGCCAGCAGCGGAAGCGGGATTGGGTCAGATACGCAGTATTTT	CASSGSGIGSDTQYF
TRBD1	TRBJ1-2	TRBV28	NA	TGTGCCAGCAGTTTAGCCTGGGACAGGAGCGGTACCTTC	CASSLAWDRSGTF
NA	TRBJ1-2	TRBV19	NA	TGTGCCAGTAGTATCCCGGACGGGAACTATGGCTACACCTTC	CASSIPDGNYGYTF
TRBD2	TRBJ2-5	TRBV7-3	once	TGTGCCAGCAGCTTGGGAGGGCGGCAAGAGACCCAGTACTTC	CASSLGGRQETQYF
TRBD1	TRBJ1-1	TRBV29-1	once	TGCAGCGTTGCCCTACAGGGGAATCTGGCAGCTTTCTTT	CSVALQGNLAAFF
TRBD2	TRBJ2-5	TRBV28	NA	TGTGCCTGGGGAGGGTCGGGGTCCCGGGAGACCCAGTACTTC	CAWGGSGSRETQYF
NA	TRBJ2-1	TRBV6-6	few	TGTGCCAGCAGTTACTCGGCGAAGCATGAGCAGTTCTTC	CASSYSAKHEQFF
NA	TRBJ2-1	TRBV29-1	NA	TGCAGCGTTGAAAGGGACCGAAACAATGAGCAGTTCTTC	CSVERDRNNEQFF
NA	TRBJ2-2	TRBV19	NA	TGTGCCAGTAGTGGTCAGGTGCTGAACACCGGGGAGCTGTTTTTT	CASSGQVLNTGELFF
NA	TRBJ1-1	TRBV19	NA	TGTGCCAGTAGTATGTGGGGGGCTAACCTCATGAACACTGAAGCTTTCTTT	CASSMWGANLMNTEAFF
TRBD1	TRBJ1-1	TRBV19	NA	TGTGCCAGTAGCCCGACAGGGACGAACACTGAAGCTTTCTTT	CASSPTGTNTEAFF
NA	TRBJ1-1	TRBV4-1	NA	TGCGCCAGCAGCCCGTCGACCGAGAACACTGAAGCTTTCTTT	CASSPSTENTEAFF
NA	TRBJ1-2	TRBV19	NA	TGTGCCAGTAGTCCCCGACCGCCGGGGTATGGCTACACCTTC	CASSPRPPGYGYTF
TRBD1	TRBJ1-2	TRBV19	once	TGTGCCAGTAGTAATCAGGGGGCCGGCTATGGCTACACCTTC	CASSNQGAGYGYTF
NA	TRBJ2-5	TRBV2	NA	TGTGCCAGCGCTACCGCAGGGACGGGAGAGACCCAGTACTTC	CASATAGTGETQYF
NA	TRBJ1-2	TRBV7-8	NA	TGTGCCAGCAGCTTGACAGGCGTTGGGCCTAACTATGGCTACACCTTC	CASSLTGVGPNYGYTF
TRBD2	TRBJ2-5	TRBV6-1	once	TGTGCCAGCAGTGGACTAGCGGGAGTCTTGGAGACCCAGTACTTC	CASSGLAGVLETQYF
TRBD2	TRBJ2-1	TRBV7-3	NA	TGTGCCAGCAGCTTAGTGTCTCTTACTAGCGGGAGCTACAATGAGCAGTTCTTC	CASSLVSLTSGSYNEQFF
TRBD2	TRBJ2-1	TRBV5-1	NA	TGCGCCAGCAGCCCTAAATGGACTAGCGGGATATACAATGAGCAGTTCTTC	CASSPKWTSGIYNEQFF
NA	TRBJ2-5	TRBV6-6	few	TGTGCCAGCAGTTACGAGATACAAGAGACCCAGTACTTC	CASSYEIQETQYF
NA	TRBJ1-4	TRBV27	NA	TGTGCCAGCAGTTTATGGGTAGGGAATGAAAAACTGTTTTTT	CASSLWVGNEKLFF
NA	TRBJ2-1	TRBV10-1	NA	TGCGCCAGCAGTCTCGATACGGTAGCATGTGAGCAGTTCTTC	CASSLDTVACEQFF
NA	TRBJ2-5	TRBV5-1	NA	TGCGCCAGCAGCCCAGCAGGGGCCGGGAAGACCCAGTACTTC	CASSPAGAGKTQYF
NA	TRBJ2-3	TRBV7-9	NA	TGTGCCAGCAGCTTAGGCGGGGCACCGACAGATACGCAGTATTTT	CASSLGGAPTDTQYF
NA	TRBJ2-2	TRBV7-3	NA	TGTGCCAGCAGCTCCAATTACGTCGTGGGCGCCGGGGAGCTGTTTTTT	CASSSNYVVGAGELFF
NA	TRBJ1-1	TRBV13	NA	TGTGCCAGCAGCCGGCGAAGAAACACTGAAGCTTTCTTT	CASSRRRNTEAFF
TRBD2	TRBJ2-2	TRBV11-3	NA	TGTGCCAGCAGCTTACTAGCGGGGAACACCGGGGAGCTGTTTTTT	CASSLLAGNTGELFF
NA	TRBJ2-7	TRBV18	NA	TGTGCCACTTCTGGGACGGCGAACTCCTACGAGCAGTACTTC	CATSGTANSYEQYF
NA	TRBJ2-1	TRBV5-1	NA	TGCGCCAGCAGCGGACCGGGTCTTCCGTTCTTC	CASSGPGLPFF
NA	TRBJ1-2	TRBV18	NA	TGTGCCAGCTCATCAGACAGGCTCCGAGGCGGCTACACCTTC	CASSSDRLRGGYTF
TRBD2	TRBJ2-4	TRBV5-6	NA	TGTGCCAGCAGCTTGGTTCGGGCTAGCGGGGGCCTAGCCAAAAACATTCAGTACTTC	CASSLVRASGGLAKNIQYF
NA	TRBJ2-2	TRBV7-9	NA	TGTGCCAGCAGCTTACAGGGTCGTCCCGGGGAGCTGTTTTTT	CASSLQGRPGELFF
TRBD2	TRBJ2-7	TRBV19	NA	TGTGCCAGTAGCAAAACTAGCGGGAGGCTTTTTGCCTACGAGCAGTACTTC	CASSKTSGRLFAYEQYF
TRBD1	TRBJ1-2	TRBV6-5	NA	TGTGCCAGCAGTTACGGGGACAGGGTGAATGGCTACACCTTC	CASSYGDRVNGYTF
NA	TRBJ2-1	TRBV27	NA	TGTGCCAGCAGTGTGCGGCAATCATCCTACAATGAGCAGTTCTTC	CASSVRQSSYNEQFF